The 14 T cell receptor beta chains given below trace back to one sample, sequenced in a study of cytomegalovirus exposure and HLA in healthy donors. PCR used 60 Vbeta primers and 13 Jbeta primers. Using immunoSEQ multiplex PCR, the repertoire was profiled, and TCRdb retains in-frame clones only, with some absent. The sample contains 150,000 to 200,000 clones, 8.5% to 10% of which appear only once. The sequenced sample was PBMCs. Every receptor here comes from a woman younger than 45 in good health and CMV-seropositive.

This chain links TRBV19 with TRBJ1-3; 9 bases line up with TRBD1. J was trimmed by 0 bases and V by 3 bases; bases with no gene match: 3. CDR3 length equals 16 residues. Germline CDR1 reads LNHDA; CDR2 reads SQIVND (reference sequence). The CDR3 is CASSIGTGSSGNTIYF. The CDR3 DNA sequence: TGTGCCAGTAGTATCGGGACAGGGAGCTCTGGAAACACCATATATTTT.

This chain connects TRBV6-1 to TRBJ1-4; no clear D gene. The CDR3 consists of 15 residues. Trimming removed 4 bases at V and 5 bases at J, with 14 bases between. CDR1 and CDR2 from the germline V gene are MNHNS and SASEGT. CDR3 in DNA: TGTGCCAGCAGTGCGAGGGAGGCAGCAAATGAAAAACTGTTTTTT. Its protein is CASSAREAANEKLFF.

The table lists this clone with a few counts. V gene TRBV5-1 combines with J gene TRBJ2-7; 9 bases line up with TRBD1. The ends lost 4 bases at V and 6 bases at J; junction bases unmatched: 11. The CDR3 spans 15 residues. The germline V gene encodes CDR1 SGHRS and CDR2 YFSETQ. The CDR3 here is CASSLGVGTGPEQYF. The CDR3 DNA reads as TGCGCCAGCAGCCTTGGAGTCGGGACAGGGCCCGAGCAGTACTTC.

This clone was seen ten or more times. The rearrangement links TRBV30 to TRBJ1-6, with 7 bases fitting TRBD1. Germline lookup yields CDR1 GTSNPN and CDR2 SVGIG (reference sequence). V lost 8 bases to trimming and J lost 5 bases; unmatched junction nucleotides: 12. The CDR3 has 15 residues. CDR3 DNA: TGTGCCGGAAGGCGGCCTGACAGGGATAATTCACCCCTCCACTTT. It is translated as CAGRRPDRDNSPLHF. The whole variable domain, filled in from reference TRBV30 and TRBJ1-6, reads SQTIHQWPATLVQPVGSPLSLECTVEGTSNPNLYWYRQAAGRGLQLLFYSVGIGQISSEVPQNLSASRPQDRQFILSSKKLLLSDSGFYLCAGRRPDRDNSPLHFGNGTRLTVT.

This clone was counted between two and nine times. V usage is TRBV7-9 and J usage is TRBJ2-1, with 11 nucleotides matching TRBD2. The CDR3 spans 18 residues. Trimming at V came to 4 bases and at J to 0 bases, leaving 8 bases not matched to a gene. CDR1 and CDR2 (germline): SEHNR, FQNEAQ (reference sequence). CDR3 nucleotide sequence: TGTGCCAGCAGCTCGTTGAATAGCGGGAGGGCCTCCTACAATGAGCAGTTCTTC. It codes for CASSSLNSGRASYNEQFF. Supplemented by reference TRBV7-9 and TRBJ2-1, the full variable domain reads DTGVSQNPRHKITKRGQNVTFRCDPISEHNRLYWYRQTLGQGPEFLTYFQNEAQLEKSRLLSDRFSAERPKGSFSTLEIQRTEQGDSAMYLCASSSLNSGRASYNEQFFGPGTRLTVL.

J is TRBJ1-1 and V is TRBV5-6; maybe TRBD1 (6 bases). CDR3 length equals 16 residues. Trimming pared 3 bases from V and 3 bases from J, leaving 18 bases between. The germline V gene has CDR1 SGHDT and CDR2 YYEEEE. The chain's CDR3 is CASSYLSRGGDTEAFF. The CDR3 nucleotides are TGTGCCAGCAGCTATTTGAGCAGGGGCGGAGACACTGAAGCTTTCTTT.

This clone turned up a few times. V usage is TRBV5-1 and J usage is TRBJ2-1; tentatively, D is TRBD2 (5 bases). The CDR3 loop spans 15 amino acids. Trimming took off 1 base at V and 1 base at J, with 9 bases between the two ends. Germline CDR1 is SGHRS and CDR2 is YFSETQ. CDR3 sequence (DNA): TGCGCCAGCAGCTTGTTCTCGGGATCCTACAATGAGCAGTTCTTC. It codes for CASSLFSGSYNEQFF.

This clone was observed once. The CDR3 protein is CASSRRGTGELFF. CDR3 nucleotide sequence: TGTGCCAGCAGCCGCCGCGGCACCGGGGAGCTGTTTTTT. The V call is TRBV5-4, the J call TRBJ2-2; D is unclear. Germline CDR1 and CDR2: SGHNT and YYREEE (reference sequence). Trimming took 4 bases from V and 4 from J, leaving 8 bases between them. This CDR3 spans 13 amino acids.

The chain couples TRBV13 to TRBJ2-5, with 8 bases lining up with TRBD2. V lost 5 bases, J lost 5 bases, and 7 bases stayed unmatched. This CDR3 contains 14 residues. CDR1 and CDR2 from the germline V gene are PRHDT and FYEKMQ (reference sequence). CDR3 coding DNA: TGTGCCAGCAGCCGACTAGCGCCACGGGAGACCCAGTACTTC. As protein: CASSRLAPRETQYF. The entire variable domain, with the rest obtained from reference TRBV13 and TRBJ2-5, is as follows: AAGVIQSPRHLIKEKRETATLKCYPIPRHDTVYWYQQGPGQDPQFLISFYEKMQSDKGSIPDRFSAQQFSDYHSELNMSSLELGDSALYFCASSRLAPRETQYFGPGTRLLVL.

This clone was observed a handful of times. This chain links TRBV4-1 with TRBJ2-7; D perhaps matches TRBD1 (6 bases). CDR1 is MGHRA and CDR2 is YSYEKL in the germline V gene. The CDR3 is made up of 14 amino acids. Trimming took 8 bases from V and 4 from J, leaving 18 bases between them. CDR3 in amino acids: CASARRDTNYEQYF. In nucleotides, the CDR3 is TGCGCCAGCGCTAGAAGGGACACCAATTACGAGCAGTACTTC.

In this sample, this clone turned up a few times. The chain has TRBV4-1 and TRBJ2-7; TRBD2 matches 10 bases. V lost 3 bases and J lost 2; bases outside the gene matches: 7. This CDR3 comprises 16 residues. Germline assignment: CDR1 MGHRA and CDR2 YSYEKL. CDR3 nucleotide sequence: TGCGCCAGCAGCCAGAGAGGACTAGCGGAGACCTACGAGCAGTACTTC. Residues: CASSQRGLAETYEQYF.

The gene calls are TRBV5-6 and TRBJ1-4, with 12 bases that match TRBD1. The J segment lost 7 bases and the V segment lost 4 bases, leaving 11 bases of the junction unmatched. Germline loops: CDR1 SGHDT, CDR2 YYEEEE. The CDR3 is 17 residues long. DNA of the CDR3: TGTGCCAGCAGCCGGCTGGGACAGGGGGCTTGGAGTGAAAAACTGTTTTTT. Protein: CASSRLGQGAWSEKLFF.

This clone appeared a few times. The chain carries TRBV19 and TRBJ2-3; the D is unclear. CDR1 is LNHDA and CDR2 is SQIVND in the germline V gene (reference sequence). V lost 5 bases, J lost 5 bases, and 11 bases lay in between. The CDR3 extends over 13 amino acids. CDR3 sequence (DNA): TGTGCCAGTAGTCAAACCTCAGTAGATACGCAGTATTTT. This encodes CASSQTSVDTQYF.

V and J are TRBV7-2 and TRBJ2-1; D not certain. The CDR3 has 14 residues. Trimming removed 3 bases from V and 7 bases from J, with 13 bases in between. Germline loops: CDR1 SGHTA, CDR2 FQGNSA. The CDR3 DNA is TGTGCCAGCAGCTTTGAGCTAGTGAGGAATGAGCAGTTCTTC. Protein product: CASSFELVRNEQFF.